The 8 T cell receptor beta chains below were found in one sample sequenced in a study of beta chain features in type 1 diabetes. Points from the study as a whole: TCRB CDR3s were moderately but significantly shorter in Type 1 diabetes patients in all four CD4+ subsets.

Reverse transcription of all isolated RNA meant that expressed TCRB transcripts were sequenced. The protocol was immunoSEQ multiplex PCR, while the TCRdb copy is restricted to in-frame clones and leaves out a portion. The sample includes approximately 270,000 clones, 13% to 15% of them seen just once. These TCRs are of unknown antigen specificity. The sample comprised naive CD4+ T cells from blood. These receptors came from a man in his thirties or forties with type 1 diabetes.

The CDR3, as DNA: TGCGCCAGCAGCTTAAGACAGGGGGCCTCGGTAACAGATACGCAGTATTTT. Encoded protein: CASSLRQGASVTDTQYF. The V call is TRBV5-1, the J call TRBJ2-3, with 10 bases aligning to TRBD1. This CDR3 region has 17 residues. The germline gives CDR1 SGHRS, CDR2 YFSETQ. V lost 2 bases and J lost 3; bases outside the gene matches: 9.

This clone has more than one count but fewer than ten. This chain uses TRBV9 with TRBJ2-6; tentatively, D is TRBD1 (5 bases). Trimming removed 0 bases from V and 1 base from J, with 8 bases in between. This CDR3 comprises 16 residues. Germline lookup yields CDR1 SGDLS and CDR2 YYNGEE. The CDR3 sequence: CASSVGWTSGANVLTF. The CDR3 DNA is TGTGCCAGCAGCGTAGGGTGGACATCTGGGGCCAACGTCCTGACTTTC.

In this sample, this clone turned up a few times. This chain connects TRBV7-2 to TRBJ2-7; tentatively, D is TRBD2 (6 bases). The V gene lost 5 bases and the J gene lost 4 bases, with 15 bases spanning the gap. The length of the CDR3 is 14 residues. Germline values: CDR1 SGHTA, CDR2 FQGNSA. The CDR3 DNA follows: TGTGCCAGCAGCCCGTTCGGGGCGGGATACGAGCAGTACTTC. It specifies CASSPFGAGYEQYF.

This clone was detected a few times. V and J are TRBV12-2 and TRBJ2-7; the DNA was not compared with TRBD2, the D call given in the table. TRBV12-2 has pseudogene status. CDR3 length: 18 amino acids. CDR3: CASRLVEEGLDPGKIPYF. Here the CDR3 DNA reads TGTGCAAGTCGCTTAGTGGAGGAGGGGCTAGACCCCGGGAAGATCCCGTACTTC.

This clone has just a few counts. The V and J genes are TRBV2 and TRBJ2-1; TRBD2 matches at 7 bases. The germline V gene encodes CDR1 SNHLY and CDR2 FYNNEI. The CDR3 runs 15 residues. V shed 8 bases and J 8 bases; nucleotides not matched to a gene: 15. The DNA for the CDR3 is TGTGCCAGCGTGGCGGGAGCTCAATCGGGGGATGAGCAGTTCTTC. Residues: CASVAGAQSGDEQFF.

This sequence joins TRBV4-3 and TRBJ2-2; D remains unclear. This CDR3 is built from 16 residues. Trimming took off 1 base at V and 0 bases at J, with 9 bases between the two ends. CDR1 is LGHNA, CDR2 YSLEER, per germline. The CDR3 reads CASSQGGYTNTGELFF. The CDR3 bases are TGCGCCAGCAGCCAAGGAGGATATACGAACACCGGGGAGCTGTTTTTT.

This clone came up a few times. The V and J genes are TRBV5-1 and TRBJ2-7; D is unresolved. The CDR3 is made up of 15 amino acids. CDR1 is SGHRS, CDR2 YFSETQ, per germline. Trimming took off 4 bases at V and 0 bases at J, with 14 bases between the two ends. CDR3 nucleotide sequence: TGCGCCAGCAGCCCCGGGTCGGCCCACTCCTACGAGCAGTACTTC. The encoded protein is CASSPGSAHSYEQYF.

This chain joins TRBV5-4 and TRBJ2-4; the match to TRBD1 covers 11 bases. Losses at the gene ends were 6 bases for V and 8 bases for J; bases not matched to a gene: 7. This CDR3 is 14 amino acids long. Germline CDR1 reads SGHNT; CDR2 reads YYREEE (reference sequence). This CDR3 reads CASTSQDRGHIQYF. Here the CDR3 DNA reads TGTGCCAGCACCTCCCAGGACAGGGGGCACATTCAGTACTTC.